The clone carrying this TCR beta chain was detected a few times. As yet, its antigen is unknown. Expressed TCRB transcripts were sequenced after all isolated RNA was converted to cDNA. This table comes from immunoSEQ multiplex PCR, and its TCRdb copy is limited to in-frame clones, with some not included. The sample shows 400,000 or so clones, roughly 12% of them seen only once. The entry originates in a study of beta chain features in type 1 diabetes. Findings and caveats of the study: People with Type 1 diabetes carried modestly yet significantly shorter TCRB CDR3s in all four CD4+ subsets.

The ends were cut back, 8 bases at V and 4 bases at J, with 15 bases in the middle. This CDR3 is built from 13 residues. CDR1 and CDR2 from the germline V gene are GTSNPN and SVGIG (reference sequence). This receptor was identified in a woman in her late teens or twenties with type 1 diabetes. The source material was naive CD4+ T cells from blood. The chain carries TRBV30 and TRBJ1-5; D is uncertain. This CDR3 is CAGGREGNQPQHF. In DNA, the CDR3 is TGTGCCGGCGGACGGGAAGGAAATCAGCCCCAGCATTTT.